The 18 T cell receptor beta chains listed next were all sequenced from one sample in a study of technical replicates of blood from a handful of donors. This table comes from immunoSEQ multiplex PCR, and its TCRdb copy is limited to in-frame clones, with some not included. The table shows approximately 82,000 clones, with about nine tenths occurring only once. Material for sequencing was T cells isolated from PBMCs. The receptor source for this set is a human donor in good health.

V gene TRBV5-1 combines with J gene TRBJ1-1; D remains ambiguous. This CDR3 is 13 amino acids long. The germline V and J ends were trimmed by 0 bases and 6 bases, with 9 bases remaining between them. Germline assignment: CDR1 SGHRS and CDR2 YFSETQ. The CDR3 loop is CASSLEAAAEAFF. CDR3 sequence (DNA): TGCGCCAGCAGCTTGGAAGCCGCCGCTGAAGCTTTCTTT. Looking up the rest from reference TRBV5-1 and TRBJ1-1 gives the full variable domain: KAGVTQTPRYLIKTRGQQVTLSCSPISGHRSVSWYQQTPGQGLQFLFEYFSETQRNKGNFPGRFSGRQFSNSRSEMNVSTLELGDSALYLCASSLEAAAEAFFGQGTRLTVV.

The chain carries TRBV5-6 and TRBJ2-7; 8 bases are a match to TRBD2. The V segment lost 2 bases and the J segment 0 bases; nucleotides outside the gene matches: 7. Germline lookup yields CDR1 SGHDT and CDR2 YYEEEE. The CDR3 totals 16 residues. CDR3 protein: CASSLRAGGFSYEQYF. CDR3 coding DNA: TGTGCCAGCAGCTTAAGGGCGGGAGGCTTCTCCTACGAGCAGTACTTC.

The V gene is TRBV5-1, the J gene TRBJ1-6; D not certain. The V end lost 2 bases, the J end lost 0 bases, and 12 bases lay between the germline ends. Germline loops: CDR1 SGHRS, CDR2 YFSETQ. The CDR3 totals 17 residues. CDR3 protein: CASSFSSRSSYNSPLHF. CDR3 nucleotides: TGCGCCAGCAGCTTTAGCAGTAGGAGCTCCTATAATTCACCCCTCCACTTT.

The rearrangement links TRBV5-4 to TRBJ2-2; 8 nucleotides match TRBD2. Losses at the gene ends were 4 bases for V and 6 bases for J; bases not matched to a gene: 11. This CDR3 contains 16 residues. Germline CDR1 and CDR2: SGHNT and YYREEE (reference sequence). CDR3 coding DNA: TGTGCCAGCAGCGGAAGGGGCGGGGGGCCCTCCGGGGAGCTGTTTTTT. It codes for CASSGRGGGPSGELFF.

The chain employs TRBV10-3 and TRBJ2-7, with 11 positions matching TRBD1. The CDR3 spans 13 residues. Germline trimming cut 8 bases from V and 3 bases from J; bases unmatched to any gene: 3. Germline V CDR1 and CDR2: ENHRY, SYGVKD. Here the CDR3 reads CAIGDRGNYEQYF. The CDR3 region has the DNA TGTGCCATCGGGGACAGGGGGAACTACGAGCAGTACTTC.

The chain has TRBV5-4 and TRBJ2-7; tentatively, D is TRBD2 (5 bases). Germline lookup yields CDR1 SGHNT and CDR2 YYREEE (reference sequence). The CDR3 extends over 15 amino acids. Trimming took off 4 bases at V and 6 bases at J, with 20 bases between the two ends. The CDR3 spells CASSHPAGWESEQYF. CDR3 coding DNA: TGTGCCAGCAGCCACCCAGCAGGATGGGAGTCCGAGCAGTACTTC.

This clone was counted a single time. The chain has TRBV30 and TRBJ1-2; perhaps TRBD1 as D (5 bases). V shed 2 bases and J shed 5 bases, with 9 bases lying between them. CDR1 is GTSNPN, CDR2 SVGIG, per germline (reference sequence). CDR3 length: 12 amino acids. The CDR3: CAWSSGGYGYTF. CDR3 nucleotides: TGTGCCTGGAGTAGCGGGGGGTATGGCTACACCTTC.

This chain joins TRBV5-6 and TRBJ2-7; D possibly corresponds to TRBD2 (6 bases). V was clipped by 0 bases and J by 2 bases, with 9 bases between them. Germline V CDR1 and CDR2: SGHDT, YYEEEE. The length of the CDR3 is 14 residues. The CDR3 spells CASSLGLGTYEQYF. For the CDR3, the DNA is TGTGCCAGCAGCTTGGGACTAGGTACCTACGAGCAGTACTTC.

The chain carries TRBV15 and TRBJ2-7; 8 positions match TRBD1. This CDR3 is 16 amino acids long. J lost 2 bases, V lost 3 bases, and 9 bases had no gene match. CDR1 is LNHNV, CDR2 YYDKDF, per germline (reference sequence). The CDR3 sequence is CATSREGQAQTYEQYF. In nucleotides, the CDR3 is TGTGCCACCAGCAGGGAGGGACAGGCCCAAACCTACGAGCAGTACTTC.

This chain links TRBV2 with TRBJ2-7; 8 positions match TRBD1. This CDR3 spans 13 amino acids. V was clipped by 9 bases and J by 3 bases; unmatched bases: 7. CDR1 and CDR2 (germline): SNHLY, FYNNEI. CDR3 in amino acids: CARGGTGHYEQYF. DNA of the CDR3: TGTGCCAGAGGAGGGACAGGTCACTACGAGCAGTACTTC. Full variable domain (remainder filled in from reference TRBV2 and TRBJ2-7): EPEVTQTPSHQVTQMGQEVILRCVPISNHLYFYWYRQILGQKVEFLVSFYNNEISEKSEIFDDQFSVERPDGSNFTLKIRSTKLEDSAMYFCARGGTGHYEQYFGPGTRLTVT.

This chain joins TRBV9 and TRBJ2-2; 9 positions agree with TRBD1. The CDR3 loop spans 18 amino acids. Germline CDR1 SGDLS, CDR2 YYNGEE. Trimming cost V 2 bases and J 7 bases; bases outside gene matches: 15. CDR3 sequence reads: CASSVRDGQGWFGGELFF. For the CDR3, the DNA is TGTGCCAGCAGCGTTCGAGACGGACAGGGGTGGTTTGGCGGGGAGCTGTTTTTT.

The chain carries TRBV12-5 and TRBJ2-2; 8 bases map to TRBD2. Germline-derived CDR1 and CDR2 are LGHNT and FRNRAP. This CDR3 is built from 17 residues. V shed 0 bases and J 6 bases; nucleotides not matched to a gene: 9. CDR3 protein: CASGLVPSGRSPGELFF. The CDR3 DNA is TGTGCTAGTGGTTTGGTACCCAGCGGGAGATCCCCCGGGGAGCTGTTTTTT.

This chain joins TRBV9 and TRBJ2-7, with a tentative D call TRBD1 (6 bases). Trimming removed 2 bases from V and 5 bases from J, with 11 bases in between. CDR3 size: 13 residues. From germline, CDR1 is SGDLS and CDR2 YYNGEE. CDR3 sequence: CASSVTGSDEQYF. Written as DNA, the CDR3 is TGTGCCAGCAGCGTCACAGGGAGCGACGAGCAGTACTTC.

The sample holds a few counts of this clone. The V and J genes are TRBV10-1 and TRBJ1-1; D ambiguous. Germline V lookup: CDR1 WNHNN, CDR2 SYGVQD (reference sequence). The ends were cut back, 0 bases at V and 5 bases at J, with 13 bases in the middle. The CDR3 is 15 residues long. CDR3 coding DNA: TGCGCCAGCAGTGAGTCGGGCCCCGGTAATACTGAAGCTTTCTTT. It translates to CASSESGPGNTEAFF.

The chain recombines TRBV7-9 with TRBJ1-2; 9 positions match TRBD1. V trimming: 4 bases; J trimming: 4 bases; junction bases outside the gene matches: 10. Germline CDR1 and CDR2: SEHNR and FQNEAQ (reference sequence). This CDR3 region has 16 residues. The CDR3 nucleotides read TGTGCCAGCAGCTCGGGAAACAGGGGGCTGGGCTATGGCTACACCTTC. Translating gives CASSSGNRGLGYGYTF.

CDR3 in amino acids: CASSTRRGPHEQYF. DNA of the CDR3: TGTGCCAGCAGCACACGGAGAGGCCCCCACGAGCAGTACTTC. This sequence joins TRBV5-5 and TRBJ2-7; D call uncertain. The CDR3 loop spans 14 amino acids. Trimming removed 4 bases at V and 5 bases at J, with 16 bases between. Germline CDR1 SGHKS, CDR2 YYEKEE (reference sequence).

The J gene is TRBJ2-1, the V gene TRBV7-8; possible D gene TRBD2, 6 bases. The CDR3 totals 14 residues. Trimming pared 3 bases from V and 5 bases from J, leaving 11 bases between. CDR1 and CDR2 from the germline V gene are SGHVS and FQNEAQ. This CDR3 reads CASSFPGLHNEQFF. Here the CDR3 DNA reads TGTGCCAGCAGCTTTCCGGGACTCCACAATGAGCAGTTCTTC.

V gene TRBV27 combines with J gene TRBJ2-1, with a possible D match to TRBD1 (6 bases). This CDR3 spans 12 amino acids. Germline CDR1 is MNHEY and CDR2 is SMNVEV (reference sequence). Deletions cut 7 bases from V and 6 bases from J, with 10 bases between. CDR3 DNA sequence: TGTGCCAGCACTACAGGGTCCAATGAGCAGTTCTTC. Protein: CASTTGSNEQFF.